This is a list of T cell receptor beta chains from one sample in a study of OX40 agonist ivuxolimab in advanced cancers. This table comes from immunoSEQ multiplex PCR, and its TCRdb copy is limited to in-frame clones, with some not included. The table has roughly 60,000 clones, 86% seen once. The material was CD4+ or CD8+ T cells sorted from blood, obtained in a trial of the OX40 agonist ivuxolimab. These receptors all come from an adult with an advanced solid tumor such as melanoma, head and neck, liver or kidney cancer. Both conserved end residues are part of each CDR3. D genes are given only for firm matches. Rows may omit the clone size; those that give it use once, few, many or a size class.

TGTGCCAGCAGCGCCAGAGAGACCCAGTACTTC | CASSARETQYF | NA | TRBJ2-5 | TRBV9 | NA
TGCAGCGCCTCGACAGGGGGCGAGGAAAAACTGTTTTTT | CSASTGGEEKLFF | NA | TRBJ1-4 | TRBV29-1 | TRBD1
TGTGCCAGTAGTATAGAAGGGGGCAATGAGCAGTTCTTC | CASSIEGGNEQFF | NA | TRBJ2-1 | TRBV19 | NA
TGTGCCAGCAGTGAACCAGCGAGTGGCTACACCTTC | CASSEPASGYTF | NA | TRBJ1-2 | TRBV6-1 | NA
TGCAGCGTTGAGCCCCGAGGAGGTGGCTACACCTTC | CSVEPRGGGYTF | NA | TRBJ1-2 | TRBV29-1 | NA
TGTGCCAGCACCCAGGATCTCCAAGAGACCCAGTACTTC | CASTQDLQETQYF | medium-sized | TRBJ2-5 | TRBV6-5 | NA
TGTGCCTGGAGTGACCGTTGGGGGCAAGGGCAGTACTTC | CAWSDRWGQGQYF | NA | TRBJ2-7 | TRBV30 | NA
TGTGCCAGCAGTTTGCAGGGGAGGGTTCCGAATTCACCCCTCCACTTT | CASSLQGRVPNSPLHF | NA | TRBJ1-6 | TRBV27 | NA
TGTGCCAGCAGCCACCTGGGGACCCAGTACTTC | CASSHLGTQYF | NA | TRBJ2-5 | TRBV6-1 | NA
TGTGCCAGCAGAGGGACAGGGGGCTCTGGCTATGGCTACACCTTC | CASRGTGGSGYGYTF | NA | TRBJ1-2 | TRBV6-5 | TRBD1
TGTGCCAGCAGCTTAGCGACCGCTGCAACTAATGAAAAACTGTTTTTT | CASSLATAATNEKLFF | few | TRBJ1-4 | TRBV7-2 | NA
TGTGCCAGCCTTGGGGACAGGGACACCGGGGAGCTGTTTTTT | CASLGDRDTGELFF | NA | TRBJ2-2 | TRBV19 | TRBD1
TGTGCCAGCAGTTTGGGGACTGAAGCTTTCTTT | CASSLGTEAFF | NA | TRBJ1-1 | TRBV27 | NA
TGTGCCAGCAGCTTAGACGGGGTACCCTATGGCTACACCTTC | CASSLDGVPYGYTF | NA | TRBJ1-2 | TRBV7-8 | NA
TGTGCCAGCTCACCAAGGGGACAGGGGCCCGGGGAGCTGTTTTTT | CASSPRGQGPGELFF | NA | TRBJ2-2 | TRBV18 | TRBD1
TGTGCCAGCAGCTTGACGGGGGGGCCCGGGGATGAGCAGTTCTTC | CASSLTGGPGDEQFF | NA | TRBJ2-1 | TRBV11-3 | TRBD2
TGTGCCAGCAGCCCCCAAAGAGGCACTGAAGCTTTCTTT | CASSPQRGTEAFF | NA | TRBJ1-1 | TRBV7-3 | NA
TGTGCCAGCAGCTCCCCGCGGGGGGGGTTTACCGGGGAGCTGTTTTTT | CASSSPRGGFTGELFF | NA | TRBJ2-2 | TRBV11-2 | TRBD2
TGTGCCAGCAGCGGGGCTAGCGGCTTTGTGCAGTTCTTC | CASSGASGFVQFF | NA | TRBJ2-1 | TRBV9 | TRBD2
TGTGCCAGCAGCATCGGACTGGTTAGGAATGGCTACACCTTC | CASSIGLVRNGYTF | NA | TRBJ1-2 | TRBV6-5 | NA
TGTGCCAGCAGCTTACGGGACCCCTCTTCTATCTCAAACACCGGGGAGCTGTTTTTT | CASSLRDPSSISNTGELFF | NA | TRBJ2-2 | TRBV7-6 | NA
TGTGCCAGCAGCTTAGGAGGAGCGCAACTGGAGACCCAGTACTTC | CASSLGGAQLETQYF | NA | TRBJ2-5 | TRBV11-2 | NA
TGTGCCAGCGTAGCAGGGAACACTGAAGCTTTCTTT | CASVAGNTEAFF | NA | TRBJ1-1 | TRBV6-5 | NA
TGCGCCAGCAGCTTGGAGGGACAGCTTTACGAGCAGTACTTC | CASSLEGQLYEQYF | few | TRBJ2-7 | TRBV5-1 | TRBD1
TGCGCCAGCAGCTTGGCGGGGCTGCGCACAGATACGCAGTATTTT | CASSLAGLRTDTQYF | NA | TRBJ2-3 | TRBV5-1 | NA
TGTGCCAGCAGCTTAGGACTGTCCGGGGGCTACACCTTC | CASSLGLSGGYTF | NA | TRBJ1-2 | TRBV13 | NA
TGTGCCAGCAGCGTATCTCCTTTTAGGGGTCAAGAGACCCAGTACTTC | CASSVSPFRGQETQYF | NA | TRBJ2-5 | TRBV9 | NA
TGTGCCAGCAACGCCCACGACGAGGGGGGTGAAAAACTGTTTTTT | CASNAHDEGGEKLFF | NA | TRBJ1-4 | TRBV28 | NA
TGTGCCTGGAGTCAGGACGGGGGAAACACCATATATTTT | CAWSQDGGNTIYF | NA | TRBJ1-3 | TRBV30 | NA
TGTGCCTGGAGTGTTAGGGCAGGGTGGACAGATACGCAGTATTTT | CAWSVRAGWTDTQYF | NA | TRBJ2-3 | TRBV30 | NA
TGTGCCAGCAGCTTGGGCGGTGAATCCTACAATGAGCAGTTCTTC | CASSLGGESYNEQFF | NA | TRBJ2-1 | TRBV11-3 | NA
TGTGCCTGTCGCACCAATACCGGGGAGCTGTTTTTT | CACRTNTGELFF | NA | TRBJ2-2 | TRBV30 | NA
TGTGCCAGCAGCTTGGTCGCAGGCACCGGGGAGCTGTTTTTT | CASSLVAGTGELFF | NA | TRBJ2-2 | TRBV5-1 | NA
TGTGCCAGCAGCTTCTCTTCCCCCGGCACAGATACGCAGTATTTT | CASSFSSPGTDTQYF | NA | TRBJ2-3 | TRBV7-3 | NA
TGTGCCAGCAGCTTATCGGACAGGTTGAGGGAGCAGTTCTTC | CASSLSDRLREQFF | once | TRBJ2-1 | TRBV7-8 | TRBD1
TGTGCCTGGAGTTTGGGGGCTAATGGCAATCAGCCCCAGCATTTT | CAWSLGANGNQPQHF | few | TRBJ1-5 | TRBV30 | NA
TGTGCCAGCAGCTTAGCGCCCGGAAACACTGAAGCTTTCTTT | CASSLAPGNTEAFF | few | TRBJ1-1 | TRBV7-8 | NA
TGTGCCAGCAGCCCCCGCGGGGGATCCGCTGAAGCTTTCTTT | CASSPRGGSAEAFF | NA | TRBJ1-1 | TRBV7-3 | NA
TGCGCCAGGGCCGGGGGGACCTCCTACGAGCAGTACTTC | CARAGGTSYEQYF | NA | TRBJ2-7 | TRBV5-1 | TRBD2
TGTGCCAGCAGCCCGTTGGGAGGAGTAGCTTCACCCCTCCACTTT | CASSPLGGVASPLHF | NA | TRBJ1-6 | TRBV5-6 | NA
TGTGCCAGCAGTCTTAGGGACGGTCTCCTCGGTAGGCAGTTCTTC | CASSLRDGLLGRQFF | NA | TRBJ2-1 | TRBV5-6 | NA